These 14 T cell receptor beta chains were all obtained from the same sample, sequenced in a study of shared clonotypes between healthy human individuals. The table came from immunoSEQ multiplex PCR; TCRdb's copy has only in-frame clones and leaves some out. The sample lists 2 million to 2.5 million clones; around 90% were seen once. Sequences were obtained from naive CD4+ T cells from PBMCs. Subset meaning: CD45RA+ positively selected. These receptors were taken from a young man in good health. Some clones in this sample may be carry-over from other donors' samples.

The CDR3 loop reads CASSKRLATYEQYF. CDR3 nucleotide sequence: TGTGCCAGCAGTAAGAGGCTAGCGACCTACGAGCAGTACTTC. The V call is TRBV28, the J call TRBJ2-7, with D possibly matching TRBD2 (6 bases). The V gene lost 5 bases and the J gene lost 2 bases, with 13 bases spanning the gap. The CDR3 extends over 14 amino acids. Germline V lookup: CDR1 MDHEN, CDR2 SYDVKM.

Notes on this clone: In the same sample, other DNA sequences code for this CDR3. The rearrangement joins TRBV5-1 to TRBJ2-3, with 9 bases that match TRBD1. Unmatched junction bases numbered 3, after V lost 3 bases and J lost 1 base. The CDR3 totals 15 residues. The germline gives CDR1 SGHRS, CDR2 YFSETQ. CDR3 protein: CASSSTGGGTDTQYF. The CDR3 coding sequence is TGCGCCAGCAGCTCGACAGGGGGAGGCACAGATACGCAGTATTTT. Supplemented by reference TRBV5-1 and TRBJ2-3, the full variable domain reads KAGVTQTPRYLIKTRGQQVTLSCSPISGHRSVSWYQQTPGQGLQFLFEYFSETQRNKGNFPGRFSGRQFSNSRSEMNVSTLELGDSALYLCASSSTGGGTDTQYFGPGTRLTVL.

This clone was counted only a few times. The chain uses TRBV5-1 and TRBJ1-2; D not certain. The CDR3 runs to 15 residues. V lost 4 bases, J lost 0 bases, and 13 bases lay in between. CDR1 SGHRS and CDR2 YFSETQ come from the germline V gene. In DNA form, the CDR3 reads TGCGCCAGCAGCATCAACAGCCCAGCTAACTATGGCTACACCTTC. This codes for CASSINSPANYGYTF.

The J gene is TRBJ2-1, the V gene TRBV11-1; 14 bases line up with TRBD2. Germline-derived CDR1 and CDR2 are SGHAT and FQDESV (reference sequence). This CDR3 region has 16 residues. The trim removed 5 bases at V and 9 bases at J, leaving 9 bases unmatched. CDR3 DNA: TGTGCCAGCAGCACGGGACTAGCGGGAGAAGGAGGTGAGCAGTTCTTC. It is translated as CASSTGLAGEGGEQFF.

The J gene is TRBJ2-5, the V gene TRBV27, with 7 bases lining up with TRBD2. The trim removed 6 bases at V and 4 bases at J, leaving 11 bases unmatched. The CDR3 sequence is 15 residues long. The germline V gene has CDR1 MNHEY and CDR2 SMNVEV (reference sequence). The CDR3 protein is CASSLAARTGETQYF. The CDR3 nucleotides read TGTGCCAGCAGCCTAGCGGCGAGAACGGGAGAGACCCAGTACTTC.

A word on this clone: Other DNA sequences from this sample encode an identical CDR3 as well. The chain uses TRBV6-6 and TRBJ2-5; 9 nucleotides line up with TRBD1. From germline, CDR1 is MNHNY and CDR2 SVGAGI (reference sequence). This CDR3 region has 14 residues. J lost 5 bases, V lost 3 bases, and 4 bases had no gene match. CDR3 protein: CASSYPGQGETQYF. In nucleotides, the CDR3 is TGTGCCAGCAGTTATCCCGGACAGGGGGAGACCCAGTACTTC.

The chain links TRBV5-1 to TRBJ2-7, with a weak D call TRBD2 (6 bases). CDR3 length equals 14 residues. Trimming stripped 3 bases from V and 3 bases from J, with 13 bases between. Germline CDR1 SGHRS, CDR2 YFSETQ. For the CDR3, the DNA is TGCGCCAGCAGCTCGGCGGGACCACTCTACGAGCAGTACTTC. Translated, it gives CASSSAGPLYEQYF.

The chain links TRBV29-1 to TRBJ2-1; 8 nucleotides agree with TRBD2. Germline lookup yields CDR1 SQVTM and CDR2 ANQGSEA. Unmatched junction bases numbered 8, after V lost 7 bases and J lost 3 bases. The CDR3 covers 14 residues. CDR3 DNA: TGCAGCGGGAAGCGGGAGCTAGGCTACAATGAGCAGTTCTTC. Residues: CSGKRELGYNEQFF.

This clone was seen a single time. The chain couples TRBV4-1 to TRBJ2-7, with D unresolved. V lost 1 base, J lost 0 bases, and 4 bases lay in between. The CDR3 totals 13 residues. Germline CDR1 MGHRA, CDR2 YSYEKL. The CDR3 protein is CASSQAVSYEQYF. Written as DNA, the CDR3 is TGCGCCAGCAGCCAAGCCGTCTCCTACGAGCAGTACTTC.

This chain connects TRBV28 to TRBJ1-2, with D perhaps TRBD1 (6 bases). Trimming left V 4 bases short and J 5 bases short, with 14 bases between. The CDR3 consists of 14 residues. Germline CDR1 is MDHEN and CDR2 is SYDVKM. CDR3 nucleotides: TGTGCCAGCAGTTCCCGGACAGCCCCATATGGCTACACCTTC. It translates to CASSSRTAPYGYTF.

The J gene is TRBJ2-7, the V gene TRBV29-1, with D tentatively TRBD2 (7 bases). The ends were cut back, 7 bases at V and 6 bases at J, with 16 bases in the middle. This CDR3 contains 12 residues. Germline V CDR1 and CDR2: SQVTM, ANQGSEA. The CDR3 DNA sequence: TGCAGCGGGGGGGGCTCCACCCTCGAGCAGTACTTC. It codes for CSGGGSTLEQYF.

The V call is TRBV30, the J call TRBJ2-5, with D tentatively TRBD1 or TRBD2 (6 bases each). The CDR3 is made up of 13 amino acids. The germline V gene encodes CDR1 GTSNPN and CDR2 SVGIG (reference sequence). The ends were cut back, 2 bases at V and 4 bases at J, with 11 bases in the middle. CDR3 sequence reads: CAWSPGGPETQYF. The CDR3 DNA sequence: TGTGCCTGGAGTCCCGGGGGCCCAGAGACCCAGTACTTC.

The chain uses TRBV7-2 and TRBJ1-4; D remains unclear. CDR3 length: 12 amino acids. Germline loops: CDR1 SGHTA, CDR2 FQGNSA. V dropped 3 bases and J dropped 4 bases, with 3 bases sitting between them. The chain's CDR3 is CASSFNNEKLFF. DNA of the CDR3: TGTGCCAGCAGCTTTAATAATGAAAAACTGTTTTTT.

This sequence joins TRBV25-1 and TRBJ2-1; possibly TRBD2 for D (6 bases). The germline gives CDR1 MGHDK, CDR2 SYGVNS. The ends were cut back, 3 bases at V and 7 bases at J, with 13 bases in the middle. The CDR3 extends over 14 amino acids. CDR3 loop: CASSDPSAGNEQFF. The CDR3 region has the DNA TGTGCCAGCAGTGACCCTTCCGCGGGAAATGAGCAGTTCTTC.